This record concerns one TCR beta chain sequence. Its antigen is unknown. The time point: cycle 4 day 1 (C4D1), after 5 to 7 weeks of nivolumab. Exposure to brentuximab vedotin varied, and each patient had relapsed following autologous stem cell transplantation. TCRdb's copy holds only in-frame clones and misses some; the assay was immunoSEQ multiplex PCR. The sample shows approximately 44,000 clones, approximately 71% of them seen only once. This sample was included in a study of PD-1 blockade in classical Hodgkin lymphoma. The study, taken as a whole, reports: Newly diagnosed patients were reported to start with lower TCR diversity than healthy donors.

The sample consisted of peripheral blood mononuclear cells (PBMCs), taken before the fourth cycle of nivolumab. This sequence was found in a human donor with classical Hodgkin lymphoma.

The CDR3 sequence is CASSLSWEVHSNQPQHF. The DNA for the CDR3 is TGTGCCAGCAGTTTAAGCTGGGAGGTACATAGCAATCAGCCCCAGCATTTT. This chain links TRBV27 with TRBJ1-5; D unclear. V gave up 2 bases and J gave up 0 bases, with 14 bases separating them. The CDR3 contains 17 residues. Germline-derived CDR1 and CDR2 are MNHEY and SMNVEV (reference sequence).